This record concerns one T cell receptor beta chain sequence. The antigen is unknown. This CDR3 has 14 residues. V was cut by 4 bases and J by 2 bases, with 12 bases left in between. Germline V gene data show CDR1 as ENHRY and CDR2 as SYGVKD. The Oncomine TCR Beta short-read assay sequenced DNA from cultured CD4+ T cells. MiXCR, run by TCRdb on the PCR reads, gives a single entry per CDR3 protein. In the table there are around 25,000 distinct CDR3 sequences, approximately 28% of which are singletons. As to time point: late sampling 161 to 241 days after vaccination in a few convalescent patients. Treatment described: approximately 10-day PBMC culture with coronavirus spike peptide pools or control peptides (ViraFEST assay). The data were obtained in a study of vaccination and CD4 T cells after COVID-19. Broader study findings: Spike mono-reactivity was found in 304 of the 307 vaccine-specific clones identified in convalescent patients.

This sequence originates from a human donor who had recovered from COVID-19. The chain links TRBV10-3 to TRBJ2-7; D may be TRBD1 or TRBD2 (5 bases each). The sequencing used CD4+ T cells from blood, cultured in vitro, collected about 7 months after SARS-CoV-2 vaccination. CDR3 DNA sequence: TGTGCCATCAGTGCGAGGGGACCGGCCTACGAGCAGTACTTC. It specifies CAISARGPAYEQYF.